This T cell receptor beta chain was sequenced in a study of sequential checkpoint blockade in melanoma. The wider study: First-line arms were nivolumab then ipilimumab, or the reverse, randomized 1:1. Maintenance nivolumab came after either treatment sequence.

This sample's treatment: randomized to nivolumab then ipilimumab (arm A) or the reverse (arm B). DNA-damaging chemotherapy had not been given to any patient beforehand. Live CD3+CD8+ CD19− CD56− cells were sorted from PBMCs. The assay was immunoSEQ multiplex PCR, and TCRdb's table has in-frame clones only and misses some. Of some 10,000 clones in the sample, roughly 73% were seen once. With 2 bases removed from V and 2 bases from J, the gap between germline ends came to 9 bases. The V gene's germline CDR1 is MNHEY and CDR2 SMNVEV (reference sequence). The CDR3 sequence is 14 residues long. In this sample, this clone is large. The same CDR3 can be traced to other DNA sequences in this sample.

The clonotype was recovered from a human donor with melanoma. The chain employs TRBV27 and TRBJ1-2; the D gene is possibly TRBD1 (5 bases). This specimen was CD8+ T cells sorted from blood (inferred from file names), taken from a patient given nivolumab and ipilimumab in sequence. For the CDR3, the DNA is TGTGCCAGCAGTTTACAGGGAGGCAACTATGGCTACACCTTC. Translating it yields CASSLQGGNYGYTF.